Following are 19 T cell receptor beta chains from one sample sequenced in a study of glioma-infiltrating T cells after dendritic cell vaccination. Sequenced by immunoSEQ multiplex PCR; TCRdb stores in-frame clones only, minus some. This sample yields tens of thousands of clones, of which roughly 87% are seen a single time; approximately 2.2% belongs to the top ten. Time point noted: after dendritic cell vaccination, including at tumor progression/relapse. This sample comprised blood, obtained after dendritic cell vaccination. These TCRs come from a human donor with glioblastoma.

This clone was seen a handful of times. A read error may produce the germline difference seen at one junction end. The chain is built from TRBV7-7 and TRBJ2-7; 9 bases are shared with TRBD1. This CDR3 contains 17 residues. Germline V gene lookup returns CDR1 SSHAT and CDR2 FNYEAQ (reference sequence). The CDR3 is CASSFRDRASECYEQYF. The CDR3 DNA is TGTGCTAGCAGCTTCCGGGACAGGGCCTCTGAGTGCTACGAGCAGTACTTC.

The chain's CDR3 is CASSPDRGNTIYF. Here the CDR3 DNA reads TGCGCCAGCAGCCCCGACAGGGGAAACACCATATATTTT. V is TRBV5-1 and J is TRBJ1-3, with TRBD1 as a possible D gene (6 bases). V shed 4 bases and J shed 4 bases, with 9 bases lying between them. This CDR3 spans 13 amino acids. Germline V gene data show CDR1 as SGHRS and CDR2 as YFSETQ.

The chain links TRBV7-2 to TRBJ1-2, with 7 nucleotides matching TRBD1. Looked up from germline, CDR1 is SGHTA and CDR2 is FQGNSA. The CDR3 contains 13 residues. The trim removed 2 bases at V and 6 bases at J, leaving 3 bases unmatched. The CDR3, as DNA: TGTGCCAGCAGCTTATCGACAGGGAATGGCTACACCTTC. This codes for CASSLSTGNGYTF. Full variable domain (rest looked up from reference TRBV7-2 and TRBJ1-2): GAGVSQSPSNKVTEKGKDVELRCDPISGHTALYWYRQSLGQGLEFLIYFQGNSAPDKSGLPSDRFSAERTGGSVSTLTIQRTQQEDSAVYLCASSLSTGNGYTFGSGTRLTVV.

Of note for this clone: One end of the junction fails to match germline, which may point to a read error. The V gene is TRBV5-4, the J gene TRBJ1-3, with D maybe TRBD1 (6 bases). From germline, CDR1 is SGHNT and CDR2 YYREEE (reference sequence). The CDR3 sequence is 16 residues long. The CDR3 DNA follows: TGTGCCAGCAGCCTACAGGGCCTGATCTCTGCAAACACCATATATTTT. Translating it yields CASSLQGLISANTIYF.

This chain links TRBV9 with TRBJ2-2; 10 bases fit TRBD1. Germline lookup yields CDR1 SGDLS and CDR2 YYNGEE. The CDR3 runs 15 residues. V trimming: 0 bases; J trimming: 6 bases; junction bases outside the gene matches: 2. The CDR3: CASSVGQGASGELFF. For the CDR3, the DNA is TGTGCCAGCAGCGTAGGACAGGGGGCGTCCGGGGAGCTGTTTTTT. Supplemented by reference TRBV9 and TRBJ2-2, the full variable domain reads DSGVTQTPKHLITATGQRVTLRCSPRSGDLSVYWYQQSLDQGLQFLIQYYNGEERAKGNILERFSAQQFPDLHSELNLSSLELGDSALYFCASSVGQGASGELFFGEGSRLTVL.

V and J are TRBV4-3 and TRBJ2-1; 8 positions match TRBD2. CDR1 and CDR2 from the germline V gene are LGHNA and YSLEER. The CDR3 consists of 17 residues. The junction had 8 bases not matched to a gene; V was cut back by 0 bases and J by 4 bases. The CDR3 region is CASSQDRAAGAYNEQFF. DNA for the CDR3: TGCGCCAGCAGCCAAGATAGGGCAGCGGGAGCATACAATGAGCAGTTCTTC.

The chain has TRBV5-1 and TRBJ1-6, with 7 bases aligning to TRBD1. The CDR3 totals 15 residues. V lost 9 bases to trimming and J lost 2 bases; unmatched junction nucleotides: 8. Germline V gene data show CDR1 as SGHRS and CDR2 as YFSETQ. Here the CDR3 DNA reads TGCGCCACCCGAGAGGGGGCGACCTATAATTCACCCCTCCACTTT. It is translated as CATREGATYNSPLHF.

This chain uses TRBV19 with TRBJ2-1, with 7 bases that match TRBD2. After removal of 4 bases from V and 2 bases from J, the junction contained 5 bases not matched to a gene. Germline CDR1 is LNHDA and CDR2 is SQIVND (reference sequence). This CDR3 contains 15 residues. The CDR3 DNA reads as TGTGCCAGTAGTAAGGGCAGCGGGGCCTACAATGAGCAGTTCTTC. Protein product: CASSKGSGAYNEQFF.

The table lists this clone with a count of one. The rearrangement uses TRBV11-1 and TRBJ2-7; D is possibly TRBD2 (6 bases). The CDR3 runs to 13 residues. Trimming shortened V by 0 bases and J by 4 bases, and 7 bases separated the two germline ends. In germline, CDR1 is SGHAT, CDR2 FQDESV (reference sequence). The CDR3 loop reads CASSLASGYEQYF. CDR3 sequence (DNA): TGTGCCAGCAGCTTAGCTAGCGGATACGAGCAGTACTTC.

The J gene is TRBJ2-1, the V gene TRBV4-2; TRBD2 matches 11 bases. Trimming took 1 base from V and 1 from J; bases not matched to a gene: 12. The CDR3 extends over 20 amino acids. Germline V gene sequence: CDR1 LGHNA, CDR2 YNFKEQ. The CDR3 DNA sequence: TGTGCCAGCAGCCAAGCCTCTAGCGGGGGGCGCCCTGTATCCTACAATGAGCAGTTCTTC. This translates into CASSQASSGGRPVSYNEQFF.

This rearrangement joins TRBV4-2 to TRBJ2-1, with 11 bases identical to TRBD2. The germline CDR1 and CDR2 sequences are LGHNA and YNFKEQ. V was pared by 1 base and J by 5 bases, with 4 bases of the junction left unmatched. This CDR3 is built from 16 residues. DNA of the CDR3: TGTGCCAGCAGCCAAGCGGTTAGCGGGAGGGACAATGAGCAGTTCTTC. Translation gives CASSQAVSGRDNEQFF.

The gene calls are TRBV7-3 and TRBJ2-1; D might be TRBD2 (6 bases). The CDR3 spans 16 residues. CDR1 SGHTA and CDR2 FQGTGA come from the germline V gene. Between the trimmed V and J ends, which lost 2 bases and 2 bases, there was a span of 13 bases. The CDR3 here is CASSLLGGTAYNEQFF. The CDR3 DNA is TGTGCCAGCAGCTTATTGGGCGGGACGGCCTACAATGAGCAGTTCTTC.

The chain recombines TRBV9 with TRBJ2-7, with 10 bases matching TRBD1. Germline V lookup: CDR1 SGDLS, CDR2 YYNGEE. This CDR3 region has 15 residues. With 0 bases clipped from V and 4 bases from J, the junction kept 4 bases outside the gene matches. The CDR3 loop is CASSVGGTGVYEQYF. For the CDR3, the DNA is TGTGCCAGCAGCGTAGGGGGGACAGGGGTTTACGAGCAGTACTTC.

V gene TRBV5-1 combines with J gene TRBJ2-7, with D hard to call. The V gene lost 4 bases and the J gene lost 3 bases, with 20 bases spanning the gap. The CDR3 has 16 residues. The germline V gene encodes CDR1 SGHRS and CDR2 YFSETQ. CDR3: CASSPEYVTRNYEQYF. The CDR3 DNA is TGCGCCAGCAGCCCTGAGTACGTGACAAGAAACTACGAGCAGTACTTC. Combining the CDR3 with reference TRBV5-1 and TRBJ2-7 gives the whole variable domain KAGVTQTPRYLIKTRGQQVTLSCSPISGHRSVSWYQQTPGQGLQFLFEYFSETQRNKGNFPGRFSGRQFSNSRSEMNVSTLELGDSALYLCASSPEYVTRNYEQYFGPGTRLTVT.

The chain carries TRBV10-2 and TRBJ1-4; D is uncertain. Trimming left V 8 bases short and J 0 bases short, with 10 bases between. This CDR3 has 14 residues. CDR1 and CDR2 from the germline V gene are WSHSY and SAAADI. The CDR3 reads CASLGQATNEKLFF. In nucleotides, the CDR3 is TGCGCCAGCCTTGGGCAAGCAACTAATGAAAAACTGTTTTTT.

This clone was observed a handful of times. This chain joins TRBV5-6 and TRBJ1-1; D unclear. Germline CDR1 and CDR2: SGHDT and YYEEEE. The V gene lost 4 bases and the J gene lost 1 base, with 20 bases spanning the gap. The CDR3 is 17 residues long. CDR3 DNA sequence: TGTGCCAGCAGCCGTCGGAGGTCGGCTATTGGGAACACTGAAGCTTTCTTT. This codes for CASSRRRSAIGNTEAFF.

The rearrangement uses TRBV19 and TRBJ1-2; TRBD1 matches at 9 bases. Germline V lookup: CDR1 LNHDA, CDR2 SQIVND (reference sequence). V shed 2 bases and J 5 bases; nucleotides not matched to a gene: 3. The CDR3 is made up of 14 amino acids. The CDR3 nucleotides read TGTGCCAGTAGTATATCGGACAGGGGTTATGGCTACACCTTC. Amino acid sequence: CASSISDRGYGYTF. The full variable domain, its missing parts supplied by reference TRBV19 and TRBJ1-2, is DGGITQSPKYLFRKEGQNVTLSCEQNLNHDAMYWYRQDPGQGLRLIYYSQIVNDFQKGDIAEGYSVSREKKESFPLTVTSAQKNPTAFYLCASSISDRGYGYTFGSGTRLTVV.

The chain links TRBV11-3 to TRBJ2-1; TRBD2 agrees at 7 bases. The CDR3 loop spans 14 amino acids. Trimming took 5 bases from V and 5 from J; bases not matched to a gene: 6. Germline V lookup: CDR1 SGHNT, CDR2 YENEEA. The CDR3 DNA reads as TGTGCCAGCAGCCTTTGGACTAGTGACAATGAGCAGTTCTTC. Protein: CASSLWTSDNEQFF.

This clone was observed a single time. The chain links TRBV10-3 to TRBJ2-7; possibly TRBD2 for D (6 bases). The germline V gene encodes CDR1 ENHRY and CDR2 SYGVKD. CDR3 length: 13 amino acids. The V gene lost 6 bases and the J gene lost 2 bases, with 11 bases spanning the gap. The CDR3 here is CAIRGAGTYEQYF. CDR3 bases: TGTGCCATCAGAGGTGCGGGGACCTACGAGCAGTACTTC.